The T cell receptor (beta chain) described here comes from a study of human T cells and chemical hapten exposure. The time point here: patch test 1, 2 weeks after DPC sensitization. As for treatment: therapeutic diphenylcyclopropenone sensitization with weekly scalp DPC. This clonotype turned up a few times. TCRdb reprocessed the RACE reads via MiXCR and lists one record per CDR3 protein. Found here are roughly 86,000 distinct CDR3 sequences, approximately 10% of them singletons; the top ten hold less than 2.5%. The germline gives CDR1 MNHNY, CDR2 SVGAGI (reference sequence). V was pared by 5 bases and J by 7 bases, with 11 bases between. The length of the CDR3 is 12 residues.

This chain links TRBV6-6 with TRBJ1-1; D is perhaps TRBD1 (5 bases). The sequence was obtained from a man aged 40-55 years with alopecia areata. Some clones in this sample may be carry-over from other donors' samples. Material: whole blood, obtained in connection with sensitization to the hapten diphenylcyclopropenone (DPC). CDR3: CASSPDRGEAFF. The CDR3 nucleotides read TGTGCCAGCAGTCCAGACAGAGGTGAAGCTTTCTTT.